The 4 T cell receptor beta chains below come from one sample, sequenced in a study of cytomegalovirus exposure and HLA in healthy donors. Primers included in the PCR were 60 Vbeta and 13 Jbeta primers. Assay used: immunoSEQ multiplex PCR; TCRdb lists only in-frame clones, some missing. The data hold about 160,000 clones, with 80% to 85% observed a single time. Source material: PBMCs. These receptor sequences come from a young man in good health and CMV-seronegative.

The chain carries TRBV27 and TRBJ2-1; 7 positions agree with TRBD1. The CDR3 covers 15 residues. CDR1 and CDR2 from the germline V gene are MNHEY and SMNVEV (reference sequence). Losses at the gene ends were 2 bases for V and 7 bases for J; bases not matched to a gene: 8. CDR3 region: CASSLDRDSGNEQFF. CDR3 DNA: TGTGCCAGCAGTTTAGACAGGGACAGCGGAAATGAGCAGTTCTTC.

The V gene is TRBV28, the J gene TRBJ1-5, with D maybe TRBD1 (6 bases). The germline CDR1 and CDR2 sequences are MDHEN and SYDVKM. This CDR3 region has 13 residues. The V end lost 3 bases, the J end lost 4 bases, and 7 bases lay between the germline ends. DNA of the CDR3: TGTGCCAGCAGTTTGCAGGGGAATCAGCCCCAGCATTTT. Its translation is CASSLQGNQPQHF.

The chain joins TRBV19 to TRBJ1-2; TRBD1 might be the D (6 bases). The germline CDR1 and CDR2 sequences are LNHDA and SQIVND (reference sequence). V gave up 6 bases and J gave up 5 bases, with 16 bases separating them. This CDR3 comprises 14 residues. The CDR3 coding sequence is TGTGCCAGTAGCAGAGGACAGTCCCGGTATGGCTACACCTTC. It codes for CASSRGQSRYGYTF.

Only one count was recorded for this clone. The rearrangement uses TRBV27 and TRBJ1-1; TRBD1 matches 7 bases. Trimming took 7 bases from V and 0 from J; bases not matched to a gene: 5. The CDR3 spans 14 residues. Germline CDR1 is MNHEY and CDR2 is SMNVEV (reference sequence). The CDR3 region is CASIKDRVNTEAFF. For the CDR3, the DNA is TGTGCCAGCATCAAAGACAGGGTGAACACTGAAGCTTTCTTT.